This entry features one TCR beta chain sequence. These data come from a study of blood T cell repertoires in COVID-19. Trimming left V 5 bases short and J 6 bases short, with 20 bases between. The CDR3 sequence is 16 residues long. Germline V CDR1 and CDR2: LNHDA, SQIVND (reference sequence). TCRdb keeps only in-frame clones here, not all; method: immunoSEQ multiplex PCR. The sample holds 110,000 to 150,000 clones, over 70% seen once. The clonotype originates from a man between 65 and 85 years old who had recovered from COVID-19. This chain joins TRBV19 and TRBJ1-5, with D unclear. Material for sequencing was peripheral blood. CDR3 sequence (DNA): TGTGCCAGTAGTCCGATTACAGAACGACGGATTCAGCCCCAGCATTTT. The encoded protein is CASSPITERRIQPQHF.